The T cell receptor (beta chain) under discussion was sequenced for a study of blood T cell repertoires in COVID-19. About the study: Spain, Italy and the United States supplied samples that represented acute and convalescent COVID-19. PBMCs, B-cell-depleted T cells, or T cells provided the cDNA or gDNA that made up the material.

Original analysis: Using reference gene primer amplification, nucleated cell counts were estimated. Using immunoSEQ multiplex PCR, the repertoire was profiled, and TCRdb retains in-frame clones only, with some absent. V and J calls and clone size are given by that table; D and trimming were obtained from the DNA. The repertoire holds more than 100,000 clones, with about 85% as singletons. This clonotype was sampled from a man older than 75 with acute or convalescent COVID-19. Sequenced material: peripheral blood.

The CDR3 is CASSAGGYTGELFF. CDR3 DNA sequence: TGCGCCAGCAGCGCAGGGGGCTACACCGGGGAGCTGTTTTTT. The chain couples TRBV10-2 to TRBJ2-2; 8 nucleotides match TRBD1. This CDR3 comprises 14 residues. Germline assignment: CDR1 WSHSY and CDR2 SAAADI. The ends lost 6 bases at V and 3 bases at J; junction bases unmatched: 3.